This TCR beta chain derives from a study of cytomegalovirus exposure and HLA in healthy donors. 13 Jbeta primers and 60 Vbeta primers were used for the PCR. Libraries were prepared by immunoSEQ multiplex PCR; TCRdb keeps only in-frame clonotypes and omits some of them. The sample yields under 200,000 clones, 70% to 80% seen once. Notes on the study in general: It was taken for granted in presence/absence analyses that sequencing depth across donors was roughly uniform. HLA alleles showed associations with 15,000 to 20,000 TCR beta sequences in a later analysis, at a 0.05 false discovery rate. Cytomegalovirus-associated TCR beta chains were listed, numbering roughly 150.

Points on this clone: Antigen unknown.

The germline V gene has CDR1 SGHDT and CDR2 YYEEEE. This CDR3 has 14 amino acids. V gave up 2 bases and J gave up 1 base, with 7 bases separating them. What was sequenced was PBMCs. The chain uses TRBV5-6 and TRBJ1-5, with a weak D call TRBD1 (6 bases). The clonotype comes from a man between 60 and 75 years old in good health and CMV-seronegative. The CDR3 DNA follows: TGTGCCAGCAGCTTAAGGGGGAGCAATCAGCCCCAGCATTTT. Protein product: CASSLRGSNQPQHF.